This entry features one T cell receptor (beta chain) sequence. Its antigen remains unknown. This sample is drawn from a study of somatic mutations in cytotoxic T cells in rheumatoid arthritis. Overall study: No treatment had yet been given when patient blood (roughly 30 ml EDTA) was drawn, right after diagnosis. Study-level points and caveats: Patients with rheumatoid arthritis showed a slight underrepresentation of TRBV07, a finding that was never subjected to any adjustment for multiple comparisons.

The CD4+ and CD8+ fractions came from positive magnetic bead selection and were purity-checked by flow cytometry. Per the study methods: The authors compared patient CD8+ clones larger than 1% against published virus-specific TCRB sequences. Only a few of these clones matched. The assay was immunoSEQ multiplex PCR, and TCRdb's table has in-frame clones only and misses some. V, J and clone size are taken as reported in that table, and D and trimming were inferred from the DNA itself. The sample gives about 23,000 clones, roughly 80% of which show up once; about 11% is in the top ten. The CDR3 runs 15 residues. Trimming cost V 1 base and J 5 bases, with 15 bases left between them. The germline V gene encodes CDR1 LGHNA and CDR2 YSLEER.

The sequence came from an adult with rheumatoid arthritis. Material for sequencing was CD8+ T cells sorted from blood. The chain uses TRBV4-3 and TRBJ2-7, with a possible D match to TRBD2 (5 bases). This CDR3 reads CASSQGSEGRNEQYF. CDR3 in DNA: TGCGCCAGCAGCCAAGGTTCCGAGGGTAGAAACGAGCAGTACTTC.